A single T cell receptor (beta chain) is shown here with its context. The data originate from a study of blood T cell repertoires in COVID-19. Turning to the study itself: Samples taken during acute and convalescent COVID-19 were collected in the United States, Italy and Spain. Sources were T cells, B-cell-depleted T cells, or PBMCs; the material itself was cDNA or gDNA.

Per the authors' pipeline: For nucleated cells, counts were estimated from reference gene primer amplification. The assay was immunoSEQ multiplex PCR, and TCRdb's table has in-frame clones only and misses some. The V and J calls and clone size were taken over from that table, and D and trimming were inferred from the DNA. The sample shows approximately 100,000 clones, roughly nine tenths of them seen only once. Germline CDR1 SGDLS, CDR2 YYNGEE. Trimming took 3 bases from V and 5 from J; bases not matched to a gene: 10. This CDR3 has 17 amino acids. This sequence was found in a human donor in a cohort sampled during active COVID-19. Sequenced sample: peripheral blood. The chain uses TRBV9 and TRBJ2-7, with 14 bases identical to TRBD2. CDR3 sequence: CASSAQGLAGAPHEQYF. The CDR3 coding sequence is TGTGCCAGCAGCGCCCAGGGACTAGCGGGAGCCCCCCACGAGCAGTACTTC.